This TCR beta chain was documented in a study of blood T cell repertoires in COVID-19. This CDR3 region has 17 residues. Germline V gene data show CDR1 as LNHDA and CDR2 as SQIVND (reference sequence). V lost 6 bases and J 0 bases, leaving 20 bases between the germline ends. The data were produced by immunoSEQ multiplex PCR, yet TCRdb's version contains in-frame clones alone and is incomplete. Among about 260,000 clones listed, over 65% were seen once. In its sample, this clone was seen once. The specimen was peripheral blood. V and J are TRBV19 and TRBJ1-2; weak D call: TRBD1 (5 bases). The receptor was isolated from a man between 60 and 75 years old who had recovered from COVID-19. The CDR3: CASSKPQGAITNYGYTF. The CDR3 coding sequence is TGTGCCAGTAGCAAACCCCAGGGCGCAATAACTAACTATGGCTACACCTTC.